This T cell receptor beta chain is drawn from a study of T cell repertoires in cytomegalovirus infection. Whole-study context: Carrying CMV and the relevant HLA type showed in public TCR beta signatures. General study findings and limits: CMV-specific TCR beta clonotypes restricted by HLA-C dominated the ex vivo response.

Comments on this clonotype: Its antigen remains unidentified.

MiXCR was run by TCRdb on the reads, yielding one entry per CDR3 protein. The repertoire holds about 920,000 distinct CDR3 sequences, around 30% seen once, with over 13% in the top ten. Germline-derived CDR1 and CDR2 are PRHDT and FYEKMQ (reference sequence). V shed 2 bases and J shed 4 bases, with 3 bases lying between them. This CDR3 has 13 residues. The sequencing here drew on cultured CD8+ T cells from PBMCs, taken from culture after CMV antigen stimulation. The V call is TRBV13, the J call TRBJ1-6; D gene unclear. This receptor was obtained from a human donor in good health (CMV status not recorded). Some clones in this sample may be carry-over from other donors' samples. The CDR3 region has the DNA TGTGCCAGCAGCTTACAGTATAATTCACCCCTCCACTTT. This encodes CASSLQYNSPLHF.